Listed below are T cell receptor beta chains from one sample, sequenced in a study of T-cell memory formation after mild COVID-19. TCRdb independently ran MiXCR on the 5' RACE reads; one entry per CDR3 protein. The profile shows more than 150,000 distinct CDR3 sequences, around 18% of them singletons. The specimen was PBMCs or a T cell subset sorted from them (not recorded which). These receptors all stem from a man aged 18 to 30 who had mild COVID-19 (a few samples of this study predate the infection). Cell type and time point are not known. Each CDR3 is given with its conserved first and last residue. Fields, in order: J gene, V gene, CDR3 protein.

J: TRBJ2-5; V: TRBV5-4; CDR3: CASSLMTGGQETQYF
J: TRBJ2-3; V: TRBV11-2; CDR3: CASSLLRLAGAFSTDTQYF
J: TRBJ2-2; V: TRBV9; CDR3: CASSPRSGTVTGELFF
J: TRBJ2-2; V: TRBV7-3; CDR3: CASSFSAGELFF
J: TRBJ2-3; V: TRBV12-3/TRBV12-4; CDR3: CASSFGGGGDTQYF
J: TRBJ1-1; V: TRBV7-2; CDR3: CASSPERTGWSEAFF
J: TRBJ2-1; V: TRBV4-1; CDR3: CASSQRLAGENEQFF
J: TRBJ1-2; V: TRBV7-9; CDR3: CASSDPQGPSVGYTF
J: TRBJ2-4; V: TRBV6-1; CDR3: CASGTGAAKNIQYF
J: TRBJ1-6; V: TRBV6-5; CDR3: CASSSDRYFDNSPLHF
J: TRBJ2-5; V: TRBV5-1; CDR3: CASRGEGQETQYF
J: TRBJ2-7; V: TRBV6-1; CDR3: CASSEQTGSEQYF
J: TRBJ2-3; V: TRBV7-2; CDR3: CASSGSIDTQYF
J: TRBJ1-1; V: TRBV7-7; CDR3: CASSLHPPGMNTEAFF
J: TRBJ1-1; V: TRBV20-1; CDR3: CSAHVVGWSTEAFF
J: TRBJ2-5; V: TRBV7-2; CDR3: CASSGGLEFETQYF
J: TRBJ1-1; V: TRBV29-1; CDR3: CSVDQAGQGIIAFF
J: TRBJ2-2; V: TRBV2; CDR3: CASSDLIGYGELFF
J: TRBJ1-1; V: TRBV27; CDR3: CASSREQGHEAFF
J: TRBJ1-1; V: TRBV4-1; CDR3: CASSQSSSGPRPNTEAFF
J: TRBJ1-1; V: TRBV5-6; CDR3: CASIRWELLDTEAFF
J: TRBJ1-4; V: TRBV5-4; CDR3: CASSLPGSKLFF
J: TRBJ2-1; V: TRBV12-3/TRBV12-4; CDR3: CASSRDRVNEQFF